This note documents a single T cell receptor beta chain sequence. This sample was taken from a study of T cell changes during pregnancy in multiple sclerosis. This CDR3 comprises 17 residues. Produced via immunoSEQ multiplex PCR; TCRdb's table is partial and in-frame only. The sample yields some 89,000 clones, about 95% seen once. Source: peripheral blood, taken in the third trimester of pregnancy. The chain has TRBV21-1 and TRBJ1-1. TRBV21-1 is a documented pseudogene. The TCR originated in a female donor with multiple sclerosis, enrolled in a pregnancy study. DNA of the CDR3: TGTGCCAGCAGCAAAGCGCTTTCCCGGACCCGGAGGACTGAAGCTTTCTTT. This codes for CASSKALSRTRRTEAFF.